Following are 20 T cell receptor beta chains from one sample sequenced in a study of early T cells in non-severe SARS-CoV-2 infection. TCRdb re-analysed the 5' RACE reads in MiXCR, keeping a single row per CDR3 protein. The sample has tens of thousands of distinct CDR3 sequences; 9.3% are singletons. The sequencing input was whole blood. The receptor set was obtained from an adult who was a healthcare worker with PCR-confirmed SARS-CoV-2 infection or an uninfected control (not recorded which).

The rearrangement uses TRBV13 and TRBJ2-3, with TRBD1 identical over 9 bases. The trim removed 5 bases at V and 5 bases at J, leaving 11 bases unmatched. Germline V gives CDR1 PRHDT, CDR2 FYEKMQ (reference sequence). The CDR3 contains 16 residues. The CDR3 nucleotides read TGTGCCAGCAGCGCCCACCGGGACAGGGTTCGAGATACGCAGTATTTT. It is translated as CASSAHRDRVRDTQYF.

This clonotype was found many times. The V call is TRBV12-3 or TRBV12-4, the J call TRBJ2-1; TRBD2 might be the D (6 bases). The CDR3 sequence is 13 residues long. Between the trimmed V and J ends, which lost 5 bases and 13 bases, there was a span of 18 bases. CDR3 residues: CASSPSSGEGQFF. DNA of the CDR3: TGTGCCAGCAGTCCATCGTCGGGGGAAGGCCAGTTCTTC.

V is TRBV7-8 and J is TRBJ2-1; D is unresolved. V was shortened by 6 bases and J by 7 bases, with 10 bases between the two germline ends. The germline gives CDR1 SGHVS, CDR2 FQNEAQ. There are 12 residues in the CDR3. The CDR3 nucleotides are TGTGCCAGCAGGAAGGAACAGAATGAGCAGTTCTTC. Amino acid sequence: CASRKEQNEQFF.

This sequence joins TRBV30 and TRBJ1-6; 7 nucleotides line up with TRBD1. V was clipped by 2 bases and J by 11 bases; unmatched bases: 12. The CDR3 is 15 amino acids. Germline V gene lookup returns CDR1 GTSNPN and CDR2 SVGIG (reference sequence). The CDR3 nucleotides are TGTGCCTGGAGTCCTACTCCAGGGGGTAGAACACCCCTCCACTTT. This translates into CAWSPTPGGRTPLHF.

This clonotype was seen a few times. This chain links TRBV7-8 with TRBJ2-2; D might be TRBD1 (6 bases). Per the germline V gene, CDR1 is SGHVS and CDR2 is FQNEAQ. Trimming removed 5 bases from V and 5 bases from J, with 12 bases in between. This CDR3 has 14 amino acids. The DNA of the CDR3 is TGTGCCAGCAGCCCGCAGGGGTTTACCGGGGAGCTGTTTTTT. The encoded protein is CASSPQGFTGELFF. The whole variable domain, filled in from reference TRBV7-8 and TRBJ2-2, reads GAGVSQSPRYKVAKRGQDVALRCDPISGHVSLFWYQQALGQGPEFLTYFQNEAQLDKSGLPSDRFFAERPEGSVSTLKIQRTQQEDSAVYLCASSPQGFTGELFFGEGSRLTVL.

In this sample, this clonotype turned up a few times. The V gene is TRBV29-1, the J gene TRBJ2-7, with 8 bases aligning to TRBD1. V dropped 4 bases and J dropped 3; count of bases not matched to a gene: 2. The germline V gene encodes CDR1 SQVTM and CDR2 ANQGSEA. This CDR3 is 12 amino acids long. The CDR3 is CSVVGQGYEQYF. The CDR3 nucleotides read TGCAGCGTTGTCGGACAGGGCTACGAGCAGTACTTC.

This clonotype appeared a few times. The gene calls are TRBV7-9 and TRBJ1-3; the D is unclear. The V and J ends lost 4 bases and 0 bases respectively, with 7 bases between them. Germline V gene lookup returns CDR1 SEHNR and CDR2 FQNEAQ (reference sequence). CDR3 length equals 14 residues. Written as DNA, the CDR3 is TGTGCCAGCAGCTCGACGGGCTCTGGAAACACCATATATTTT. It specifies CASSSTGSGNTIYF.

This sequence joins TRBV6-1 and TRBJ1-6, with a tentative D call TRBD1 (6 bases). CDR1 and CDR2 (germline): MNHNS, SASEGT. Trimming took 6 bases from V and 10 from J, leaving 19 bases between them. The CDR3 extends over 15 amino acids. The CDR3 region is CASSVGTTVGSPLHF. The CDR3 DNA follows: TGTGCCAGCAGCGTAGGGACAACGGTCGGGTCACCCCTCCACTTT.

This clonotype was seen repeatedly, ten times or more. J is TRBJ2-2 and V is TRBV19; 11 bases are shared with TRBD2. The CDR3 is 19 residues long. Unmatched junction bases numbered 10, after V lost 2 bases and J lost 2 bases. Germline lookup yields CDR1 LNHDA and CDR2 SQIVND (reference sequence). CDR3 sequence: CASSIIWSSGGPNTGELFF. CDR3 nucleotide sequence: TGTGCCAGTAGTATAATCTGGTCTAGCGGGGGGCCCAACACCGGGGAGCTGTTTTTT.

The chain carries TRBV7-8 and TRBJ1-1; possible D gene TRBD1, 5 bases. From germline, CDR1 is SGHVS and CDR2 FQNEAQ. This CDR3 is 15 amino acids long. V was shortened by 1 base and J by 3 bases, with 12 bases between the two germline ends. The DNA for the CDR3 is TGTGCCAGCAGCTTAGAGTTGGGGCGGGACACTGAAGCTTTCTTT. It is translated as CASSLELGRDTEAFF.

The gene calls are TRBV7-8 and TRBJ1-6; D is possibly TRBD1 (6 bases). V lost 2 bases, J lost 5 bases, and 7 bases lay in between. The germline gives CDR1 SGHVS, CDR2 FQNEAQ. The CDR3 has 14 amino acids. In DNA, the CDR3 is TGTGCCAGCAGCTTAAAGGGGGATAATTCACCCCTCCACTTT. Encoded protein: CASSLKGDNSPLHF.

This clonotype was observed a few times. V gene TRBV10-3 combines with J gene TRBJ2-3; unclear D gene. The CDR3 has 12 residues. Trimming removed 3 bases at V and 8 bases at J, with 9 bases between. Per germline, CDR1 ENHRY and CDR2 SYGVKD. CDR3 DNA sequence: TGTGCCATCAGTGATAACGAAGCTACGCAGTATTTT. Its protein product is CAISDNEATQYF.

About this clonotype: This may arise from a read error, as a much more abundant clone is one base away. The CDR3 end shows no conserved phenylalanine or tryptophan, and so a read error is likely. V usage is TRBV7-3 and J usage is TRBJ2-6; D not certain. Germline CDR1 reads SGHTA; CDR2 reads FQGTGA. The V gene lost 0 bases and the J gene lost 2 bases, with 2 bases spanning the gap. The CDR3 totals 14 residues. DNA of the CDR3: TGTGCCAGCAGCTTAACGGCTGGGGCCAACGTCCTGACTTCC. Its translation: CASSLTAGANVLTS.

This clonotype was observed at least ten times. The gene calls are TRBV4-2 and TRBJ2-2; D is possibly TRBD1 or TRBD2 (5 bases each). V was clipped by 1 base and J by 6 bases, with 12 bases between them. The CDR3 has 15 residues. CDR1 and CDR2 (germline): LGHNA, YNFKEQ. The CDR3, as DNA: TGTGCCAGCAGCCAAGCGAGGGGCAGGGCCGGGGAGCTGTTTTTT. Residues: CASSQARGRAGELFF.

Here the CDR3 reads CASSRDRGSAGNTIYF. CDR3 nucleotides: TGTGCCAGCAGTCGGGACAGGGGGTCGGCTGGAAACACCATATATTTT. V and J are TRBV6-6 and TRBJ1-3; TRBD1 matches at 11 bases. This CDR3 comprises 16 residues. CDR1 is MNHNY, CDR2 SVGAGI, per germline (reference sequence). With 5 bases clipped from V and 2 bases from J, the junction kept 5 bases outside the gene matches.

This clonotype was seen ten or more times. The gene calls are TRBV12-5 and TRBJ1-1; 7 bases agree with TRBD1. The CDR3 is 14 residues long. Germline-derived CDR1 and CDR2 are LGHNT and FRNRAP. The J segment lost 3 bases and the V segment lost 6 bases, leaving 7 bases of the junction unmatched. CDR3 sequence: CASGLEGAHTEAFF. In nucleotides, the CDR3 is TGTGCTAGTGGATTAGAGGGGGCCCACACTGAAGCTTTCTTT.

This clonotype turned up a few times. The chain has TRBV5-1 and TRBJ2-2; 8 bases are a match to TRBD2. The V gene's germline CDR1 is SGHRS and CDR2 YFSETQ. This CDR3 comprises 13 residues. The V and J ends lost 4 bases and 7 bases, in that order; junction bases with no gene match: 3. The CDR3 is CASSPGGDGELFF. In DNA form, the CDR3 reads TGCGCCAGCAGCCCGGGAGGGGACGGGGAGCTGTTTTTT.

This chain joins TRBV5-1 and TRBJ2-2; 8 nucleotides agree with TRBD2. Germline V gives CDR1 SGHRS, CDR2 YFSETQ. Germline trimming cut 6 bases from V and 4 bases from J; bases unmatched to any gene: 5. This CDR3 region has 14 residues. CDR3 residues: CASKAGDLTGELFF. In nucleotides, the CDR3 is TGCGCCAGCAAAGCGGGGGATCTCACCGGGGAGCTGTTTTTT. The full variable domain, its missing parts supplied by reference TRBV5-1 and TRBJ2-2, is KAGVTQTPRYLIKTRGQQVTLSCSPISGHRSVSWYQQTPGQGLQFLFEYFSETQRNKGNFPGRFSGRQFSNSRSEMNVSTLELGDSALYLCASKAGDLTGELFFGEGSRLTVL.

This clonotype was recorded a few times. This chain connects TRBV7-8 to TRBJ1-5; possibly TRBD1 for D (5 bases). The V end was cut by 1 base, the J end by 2 bases, with 15 bases between. This CDR3 comprises 17 residues. Per the germline V gene, CDR1 is SGHVS and CDR2 is FQNEAQ. DNA of the CDR3: TGTGCCAGCAGCTTAGGGGTTGGCGGGGGAGGCAATCAGCCCCAGCATTTT. As protein: CASSLGVGGGGNQPQHF.

This clonotype has more than one count but fewer than ten. The chain has TRBV20-1 and TRBJ1-5, with unresolved D. CDR1 is DFQATT, CDR2 SNEGSKA, per germline (reference sequence). Trimming removed 3 bases from V and 2 bases from J, with 5 bases in between. This CDR3 is 12 amino acids long. The CDR3 DNA follows: TGCAGTGCTAGTTATGGCAATCAGCCCCAGCATTTT. Translating gives CSASYGNQPQHF.